The 26 T cell receptor beta chains below come from one sample, sequenced in a study of blood T cell repertoires in COVID-19. Clones were sequenced by immunoSEQ multiplex PCR, and TCRdb holds only the in-frame ones, with some missing. Of some 270,000 clones in the sample, around 93% were seen once. The sample comprised PBMCs or T cells enriched from blood (not recorded which). The receptors stem from a man aged 35 to 55 who had been exposed to COVID-19.

Turning to this clone: One end of the junction is discordant with germline, which a read error may explain. This chain joins TRBV18 and TRBJ2-7, with TRBD2 identical over 9 bases. The CDR3 runs 15 residues. Germline lookup yields CDR1 KGHSH and CDR2 LQKENI. The CDR3 DNA is TGTGCCAGCTCATCACCTAGCGGGAACTATGGGGAGCAGTACTTC. Translation: CASSSPSGNYGEQYF.

This chain connects TRBV28 to TRBJ2-7, with D perhaps matching TRBD2 (6 bases). Germline V CDR1 and CDR2: MDHEN, SYDVKM. There are 16 residues in the CDR3. The V gene lost 3 bases and the J gene lost 2 bases, with 17 bases spanning the gap. The CDR3: CASSFRIGTPTYEQYF. The CDR3 DNA reads as TGTGCCAGCAGTTTCCGAATCGGGACTCCTACCTACGAGCAGTACTTC.

The V gene is TRBV19, the J gene TRBJ1-2, with 8 bases that match TRBD1. Trimming removed 3 bases from V and 2 bases from J; junction bases left unmatched: 11. CDR1 is LNHDA, CDR2 SQIVND, per germline (reference sequence). There are 17 residues in the CDR3. CDR3 in DNA: TGTGCCAGTAGTATTTTCTACAAGGACAGGGAAAACTATGGCTACACCTTC. It yields the protein CASSIFYKDRENYGYTF.

This clone appeared a single time. This chain uses TRBV3-1 (or the pseudogene TRBV3-2) with TRBJ1-1; 8 bases align to TRBD1. The CDR3 totals 13 residues. Germline loops: CDR1 LGHDT, CDR2 YNNKEL (reference sequence). V was clipped by 8 bases and J by 6 bases; unmatched bases: 8. Here the CDR3 reads CASGQGAKAEAFF. The DNA for the CDR3 is TGTGCCAGCGGTCAGGGGGCCAAGGCTGAAGCTTTCTTT.

This chain uses TRBV7-8 with TRBJ2-2; TRBD2 aligns across 13 bases. The length of the CDR3 is 21 residues. V trimming: 5 bases; J trimming: 4 bases; junction bases outside the gene matches: 19. CDR1 is SGHVS, CDR2 FQNEAQ, per germline. The CDR3 loop is CASSRAGTSGKRTGGTGELFF. The CDR3 DNA reads TGTGCCAGCAGCCGAGCCGGGACTAGCGGGAAAAGAACGGGGGGCACCGGGGAGCTGTTTTTT.

The rearrangement uses TRBV4-1 and TRBJ2-2, with 7 bases lining up with TRBD1. The CDR3 is 15 amino acids. The V and J ends lost 10 bases and 3 bases, in that order; junction bases with no gene match: 11. Germline V gene sequence: CDR1 MGHRA, CDR2 YSYEKL. The CDR3: CATTPGDRDTGELFF. The DNA for the CDR3 is TGCGCCACAACTCCCGGGGACAGAGACACCGGGGAGCTGTTTTTT.

V is TRBV11-2 and J is TRBJ2-1; 9 bases map to TRBD2. From germline, CDR1 is SGHAT and CDR2 FQNNGV. The CDR3 runs 17 residues. Germline trimming cut 6 bases from V and 1 base from J; bases unmatched to any gene: 10. The CDR3 spells CASSPQPGLASYNEQFF. The CDR3 DNA reads as TGTGCCAGCAGTCCACAGCCGGGACTAGCATCCTACAATGAGCAGTTCTTC.

This chain joins TRBV7-9 and TRBJ2-2; D uncertain. The CDR3 sequence is 14 residues long. Trimming pared 4 bases from V and 1 base from J, leaving 7 bases between. Germline lookup yields CDR1 SEHNR and CDR2 FQNEAQ (reference sequence). CDR3 nucleotides: TGTGCCAGCAGCTCAAGAGAGAACACCGGGGAGCTGTTTTTT. Amino acids: CASSSRENTGELFF.

The V gene is TRBV5-5, the J gene TRBJ1-1; no clear D gene. Trimming took off 0 bases at V and 7 bases at J, with 10 bases between the two ends. This CDR3 contains 13 residues. Germline lookup yields CDR1 SGHKS and CDR2 YYEKEE (reference sequence). CDR3 DNA: TGTGCCAGCAGCTTGGGAGGGAAGTATGAAGCTTTCTTT. It is translated as CASSLGGKYEAFF.

The V gene is TRBV29-1, the J gene TRBJ1-5; D not resolved. Per the germline V gene, CDR1 is SQVTM and CDR2 is ANQGSEA. This CDR3 has 12 amino acids. V was cut by 2 bases and J by 5 bases, with 7 bases left in between. CDR3 nucleotide sequence: TGCAGCGTTGAAAGTTCAGATCAGCCCCAGCATTTT. This codes for CSVESSDQPQHF. Together with reference TRBV29-1 and TRBJ1-5, the CDR3 gives the full variable domain: SAVISQKPSRDICQRGTSLTIQCQVDSQVTMMFWYRQQPGQSLTLIATANQGSEATYESGFVIDKFPISRPNLTFSTLTVSNMSPEDSSIYLCSVESSDQPQHFGDGTRLSIL.

As to this clone: A much more abundant neighbour one base away suggests this may be a read error. The chain joins TRBV6-1 to TRBJ2-3; 9 bases match TRBD2. This CDR3 is built from 15 residues. In germline, CDR1 is MNHNS, CDR2 SASEGT. Trimming at V came to 1 base and at J to 1 base, leaving 0 bases not matched to a gene. DNA of the CDR3: TGTGCCAGCAGTGAAGTAGCGGGAGGCACAGATACGCAGTATTTT. Its translation is CASSEVAGGTDTQYF.

With regard to this clone: Other DNA sequences in this sample translate to the same CDR3. The rearrangement uses TRBV19 and TRBJ1-5, with D unclear. Between the trimmed V and J ends, which lost 5 bases and 0 bases, there was a span of 2 bases. Germline V CDR1 and CDR2: LNHDA, SQIVND (reference sequence). The CDR3 consists of 12 residues. The CDR3 loop reads CASSHSNQPQHF. The CDR3 bases are TGTGCCAGTAGTCATAGCAATCAGCCCCAGCATTTT.

The CDR3 nucleotides read TGTGCCAGCAGTTTACCCGGGACACCACGCCAGAACACTGAAGCTTTCTTT. Protein product: CASSLPGTPRQNTEAFF. The J gene is TRBJ1-1, the V gene TRBV28; tentative D call: TRBD1 (6 bases). This CDR3 spans 17 amino acids. Germline V gene lookup returns CDR1 MDHEN and CDR2 SYDVKM. V was clipped by 2 bases and J by 1 base, with 17 bases between them.

The table lists this clone with a count of one. V gene TRBV19 combines with J gene TRBJ1-1, with D uncertain. The length of the CDR3 is 16 residues. The V gene's germline CDR1 is LNHDA and CDR2 SQIVND (reference sequence). V was trimmed by 7 bases and J by 0 bases, leaving 18 bases between them. CDR3 sequence: CASTNYLREVNTEAFF. CDR3 in DNA: TGTGCCAGTACCAACTACCTCCGGGAGGTGAACACTGAAGCTTTCTTT. The whole variable domain, filled in from reference TRBV19 and TRBJ1-1, reads DGGITQSPKYLFRKEGQNVTLSCEQNLNHDAMYWYRQDPGQGLRLIYYSQIVNDFQKGDIAEGYSVSREKKESFPLTVTSAQKNPTAFYLCASTNYLREVNTEAFFGQGTRLTVV.

This clone was recorded only once. The rearrangement joins TRBV7-3 to TRBJ2-1; D perhaps matches TRBD1 (5 bases). This CDR3 region has 14 residues. The V end lost 4 bases, the J end lost 5 bases, and 12 bases lay between the germline ends. CDR1 is SGHTA and CDR2 is FQGTGA in the germline V gene. CDR3 nucleotides: TGTGCCAGCAGCTCACGGACGACAGACAATGAGCAGTTCTTC. Translation: CASSSRTTDNEQFF.

This clone was seen many times. The rearrangement links TRBV24-1 to TRBJ1-4, with D possibly matching TRBD1 (6 bases). Germline CDR1 and CDR2: KGHDR and SFDVKD. V was pared by 3 bases and J by 10 bases, with 8 bases between. The CDR3 is 12 residues long. The CDR3, as DNA: TGTGCCACCAGTGATCCACAGGGAAAACTGTTTTTT. Its translation is CATSDPQGKLFF.

The CDR3 loop is CASSFPTGYGYTF. The CDR3 nucleotides are TGTGCCAGCAGTTTTCCGACAGGATATGGCTACACCTTC. The chain employs TRBV12-3 or TRBV12-4 and TRBJ1-2; a weak D match, TRBD1 (6 bases). The CDR3 is 13 residues long. Trimming stripped 3 bases from V and 5 bases from J, with 10 bases between.

The CDR3 here is CASSHSRGPSTEAFF. The CDR3, as DNA: TGCGCCAGCAGCCACAGCAGGGGCCCTAGCACTGAAGCTTTCTTT. This chain uses TRBV4-1 with TRBJ1-1; D might be TRBD1 (6 bases). The CDR3 length is 15 residues. The germline CDR1 and CDR2 sequences are MGHRA and YSYEKL. Trimming took off 3 bases at V and 4 bases at J, with 15 bases between the two ends.

This clone has a single count. This sequence joins TRBV11-2 and TRBJ2-5; D is possibly TRBD2 (6 bases). CDR3 length equals 15 residues. Germline values: CDR1 SGHAT, CDR2 FQNNGV. The V end lost 5 bases, the J end lost 2 bases, and 15 bases lay between the germline ends. The CDR3 reads CASSRTTGRQETQYF. CDR3 DNA sequence: TGTGCCAGCAGCCGGACTACAGGACGACAAGAGACCCAGTACTTC.

The chain couples TRBV10-1 to TRBJ2-5; D is unresolved. Germline V gene lookup returns CDR1 WNHNN and CDR2 SYGVQD (reference sequence). The CDR3 is made up of 14 amino acids. Trimming stripped 0 bases from V and 1 base from J, with 6 bases between. The CDR3, as DNA: TGCGCCAGCAGTGAGTCGGCTAGCCAAGAGACCCAGTACTTC. It translates to CASSESASQETQYF.

The chain uses TRBV28 and TRBJ2-1, with a weak D call TRBD2 (6 bases). V was shortened by 5 bases and J by 0 bases, with 11 bases between the two germline ends. This CDR3 spans 15 amino acids. Germline lookup yields CDR1 MDHEN and CDR2 SYDVKM. The CDR3 loop reads CASSQRASSYNEQFF. CDR3 coding DNA: TGTGCCAGCAGTCAGCGGGCTAGCTCCTACAATGAGCAGTTCTTC.

The chain recombines TRBV7-3 with TRBJ1-2; D perhaps matches TRBD1 (5 bases). Germline values: CDR1 SGHTA, CDR2 FQGTGA. This CDR3 spans 13 amino acids. V gave up 3 bases and J gave up 8 bases, with 13 bases separating them. The CDR3 region is CASSFEGARGYTF. The DNA of the CDR3 is TGTGCCAGCAGCTTTGAAGGGGCTCGAGGCTACACCTTC.

The chain recombines TRBV5-1 with TRBJ2-3, with 8 bases that match TRBD1. The ends lost 6 bases at V and 13 bases at J; junction bases unmatched: 19. Per germline, CDR1 SGHRS and CDR2 YFSETQ. This CDR3 contains 15 residues. The chain's CDR3 is CASTPGGPYFGDEYF. The CDR3 coding sequence is TGCGCCAGCACCCCAGGGGGCCCCTATTTCGGTGACGAGTATTTT.

The chain recombines TRBV7-2 with TRBJ2-1, with 7 bases aligning to TRBD2. Germline loops: CDR1 SGHTA, CDR2 FQGNSA. This CDR3 region has 15 residues. Trimming took 4 bases from V and 8 from J; bases not matched to a gene: 11. The CDR3 coding sequence is TGTGCCAGCAGCTCCGCACCGGGACTATTCGATGAGCAGTTCTTC. It yields the protein CASSSAPGLFDEQFF.

The chain combines TRBV18 with TRBJ2-1; TRBD2 agrees at 7 bases. From germline, CDR1 is KGHSH and CDR2 LQKENI. Trimming removed 3 bases from V and 8 bases from J; junction bases left unmatched: 4. This CDR3 spans 13 amino acids. The CDR3 bases are TGTGCCAGCTCACCCGGACTAGTCTATGAGCAGTTCTTC. Translating it yields CASSPGLVYEQFF.

The gene calls are TRBV7-3 and TRBJ2-1; TRBD2 matches 10 bases. This CDR3 spans 15 amino acids. CDR1 is SGHTA and CDR2 is FQGTGA in the germline V gene. V dropped 5 bases and J dropped 10; count of bases not matched to a gene: 11. The CDR3 here is CASSREAGGPEEQFF. In nucleotides, the CDR3 is TGTGCCAGCAGCCGCGAAGCGGGAGGGCCGGAGGAGCAGTTCTTC.